This TCR beta chain was obtained from a study of cytomegalovirus exposure and HLA in healthy donors. CDR1 and CDR2 (germline): MDHEN, SYDVKM. V gave up 6 bases and J gave up 4 bases; unmatched junction bases: 8. The CDR3 has 14 amino acids. Here immunoSEQ multiplex PCR was the method, and the copy in TCRdb shows in-frame clones only, minus some. Among about 56,000 clones listed, roughly 93% were seen once. The V gene is TRBV28, the J gene TRBJ1-2; the match to TRBD1 covers 7 bases. The TCR comes from a young woman in good health and CMV-seropositive. The sample was PBMCs. CDR3 in DNA: TGTGCCAGCAGCCCGACAGGGACGGGCTATGGCTACACCTTC. As protein: CASSPTGTGYGYTF.